Below are 28 T cell receptor beta chains sequenced from a single sample in a study of pediatric ulcerative colitis. Data came from immunoSEQ multiplex PCR; TCRdb stores just in-frame clones and leaves some out. The repertoire holds over 30,000 clones, with about 81% as singletons. Rectal tissue came from one to two pinch biopsies taken at colonoscopy. Sequencing input: gut tissue. All receptors come from a boy aged 5-17 years with mild ulcerative colitis.

This chain uses TRBV5-1 with TRBJ2-3, with D perhaps TRBD2 (6 bases). This CDR3 comprises 13 residues. Between the trimmed V and J ends, which lost 3 bases and 8 bases, there was a span of 13 bases. Per germline, CDR1 SGHRS and CDR2 YFSETQ. DNA for the CDR3: TGCGCCAGCAGCTCGGGTATGGAGGGTACGCAGTATTTT. Residues: CASSSGMEGTQYF. The full variable domain, its missing parts supplied by reference TRBV5-1 and TRBJ2-3, is KAGVTQTPRYLIKTRGQQVTLSCSPISGHRSVSWYQQTPGQGLQFLFEYFSETQRNKGNFPGRFSGRQFSNSRSEMNVSTLELGDSALYLCASSSGMEGTQYFGPGTRLTVL.

The sample holds a few counts of this clone. The rearrangement links TRBV21-1 to TRBJ1-5. TRBV21-1 is annotated as a pseudogene. This CDR3 is 15 amino acids long. CDR3 DNA sequence: TGTGCCAGCAGAAAAGGGACGTCGGACAATCAGCCCCAGCATTTT. Its protein is CASRKGTSDNQPQHF.

This clone was seen only a few times. The CDR3 region is CASSRNIRQGMNTEAFF. The CDR3 bases are TGCGCCAGCAGCCGCAATATTAGACAGGGGATGAACACTGAAGCTTTCTTT. This chain uses TRBV4-1 with TRBJ1-1; 8 bases align to TRBD1. CDR1 and CDR2 (germline): MGHRA, YSYEKL. V was pared by 4 bases and J by 0 bases, with 10 bases of the junction left unmatched. There are 17 residues in the CDR3.

The chain recombines TRBV6-6 with TRBJ1-2; 8 positions agree with TRBD1. V was pared by 9 bases and J by 8 bases, with 14 bases of the junction left unmatched. CDR3 size: 14 residues. Germline loops: CDR1 MNHNY, CDR2 SVGAGI (reference sequence). The CDR3 DNA follows: TGTGCCAGTACAAGCCCGGGACAGGCTATCGGCTACACCTTC. Translated, it gives CASTSPGQAIGYTF.

DNA for the CDR3: TGTGCCAGCAGCTTATGGCCCCAAGAGACCCAGTACTTC. Translation gives CASSLWPQETQYF. The chain combines TRBV7-8 with TRBJ2-5; D gene uncertain. The V gene lost 2 bases and the J gene lost 1 base, with 5 bases spanning the gap. The CDR3 covers 13 residues. Germline-derived CDR1 and CDR2 are SGHVS and FQNEAQ.

This chain uses TRBV2 with TRBJ1-2; D ambiguous. The germline V gene has CDR1 SNHLY and CDR2 FYNNEI. Trimming pared 8 bases from V and 6 bases from J, leaving 7 bases between. The CDR3 covers 10 residues. The CDR3 is CASLEDGYTF. CDR3 in DNA: TGTGCCAGCCTCGAGGATGGCTACACCTTC.

V gene TRBV2 combines with J gene TRBJ2-7, with TRBD2 matching 11 bases. V lost 4 bases to trimming and J lost 4 bases; unmatched junction nucleotides: 12. There are 17 residues in the CDR3. Germline CDR1 SNHLY, CDR2 FYNNEI. The DNA for the CDR3 is TGTGCCAGCAGTGTATTTCGAGCGACTAGCGGGGCATACGAGCAGTACTTC. This gives the protein CASSVFRATSGAYEQYF.

CDR3 amino acids: CASSPGMGFNTEAFF. CDR3 nucleotide sequence: TGTGCCAGCTCACCAGGGATGGGGTTTAACACTGAAGCTTTCTTT. The chain combines TRBV18 with TRBJ1-1; no clear D gene. Trimming shortened V by 2 bases and J by 2 bases, and 12 bases separated the two germline ends. Germline CDR1 and CDR2: KGHSH and LQKENI. The CDR3 extends over 15 amino acids.

The chain uses TRBV5-4 and TRBJ1-2; TRBD1 agrees at 7 bases. The CDR3 runs 15 residues. The germline gives CDR1 SGHNT, CDR2 YYREEE (reference sequence). Germline trimming cut 0 bases from V and 2 bases from J; bases unmatched to any gene: 4. Written as DNA, the CDR3 is TGTGCCAGCAGCTTGGCCGGGACAGCAAACTATGGCTACACCTTC. Translated: CASSLAGTANYGYTF.

This clone came up a few times. The rearrangement uses TRBV6-4 and TRBJ1-6; D perhaps matches TRBD1 (6 bases). V lost 5 bases, J lost 10 bases, and 12 bases lay in between. CDR3 length equals 13 residues. Germline V gene sequence: CDR1 MRHNA, CDR2 SNTAGT. The CDR3 loop reads CASSPDSESPLHF. The CDR3 nucleotides read TGTGCCAGCAGTCCGGACAGTGAATCACCCCTCCACTTT.

This clone has just a few counts. This rearrangement joins TRBV29-1 to TRBJ2-7; 9 positions agree with TRBD1. J gave up 2 bases and V 7 bases, and 6 bases lay outside the gene matches. This CDR3 is 13 amino acids long. Germline CDR1 is SQVTM and CDR2 is ANQGSEA. The CDR3: CSATTGGPYEQYF. The CDR3 DNA follows: TGCAGCGCTACTACAGGGGGCCCCTACGAGCAGTACTTC.

The rearrangement links TRBV7-6 to TRBJ1-2, with TRBD1 identical over 7 bases. The CDR3 sequence is 13 residues long. The germline V gene has CDR1 SGHVS and CDR2 FNYEAQ. V lost 1 base to trimming and J lost 4 bases; unmatched junction nucleotides: 0. The CDR3 loop reads CASSLGTGYGYTF. The DNA of the CDR3 is TGTGCCAGCAGCTTAGGGACAGGCTATGGCTACACCTTC. The variable domain in full, completed from reference TRBV7-6 and TRBJ1-2, reads GAGVSQSPRYKVTKRGQDVALRCDPISGHVSLYWYRQALGQGPEFLTYFNYEAQQDKSGLPNDRFSAERPEGSISTLTIQRTEQRDSAMYRCASSLGTGYGYTFGSGTRLTVV.

The CDR3 loop is CASSLMGGARETQYF. CDR3 DNA: TGTGCCAGCAGCTTGATGGGGGGGGCCCGGGAGACCCAGTACTTC. The rearrangement joins TRBV5-4 to TRBJ2-5; weak D call: TRBD2 (7 bases). Trimming removed 1 base from V and 5 bases from J, with 15 bases in between. This CDR3 is built from 15 residues. The germline V gene encodes CDR1 SGHNT and CDR2 YYREEE (reference sequence).

The chain couples TRBV29-1 to TRBJ1-4, with 8 bases fitting TRBD1. The J segment lost 6 bases and the V segment lost 3 bases, leaving 0 bases of the junction unmatched. CDR3 length: 12 amino acids. The V gene's germline CDR1 is SQVTM and CDR2 ANQGSEA. CDR3 nucleotides: TGCAGCGTTGAGGACAGGGATGAAAAACTGTTTTTT. As protein: CSVEDRDEKLFF.

This chain connects TRBV5-8 to TRBJ1-4; D unclear. CDR3 size: 13 residues. V lost 0 bases and J 7 bases, leaving 7 bases between the germline ends. Germline CDR1 is SGHTS and CDR2 is YDEGEE. The CDR3 reads CASSLGNIEKLFF. CDR3 coding DNA: TGTGCCAGCAGCTTGGGGAACATTGAAAAACTGTTTTTT.

This clone was counted once. The chain carries TRBV6-1 and TRBJ2-7; D is perhaps TRBD1 (6 bases). In germline, CDR1 is MNHNS, CDR2 SASEGT. The V and J ends lost 1 base and 0 bases respectively, with 13 bases between them. This CDR3 has 16 amino acids. CDR3 in DNA: TGTGCCAGCAGTGAAGGGCGGACAGCCTACTCCTACGAGCAGTACTTC. Translated: CASSEGRTAYSYEQYF.

In nucleotides, the CDR3 is TGTGCCAGCAGCCCCCGACGGTGGGGGACCCAGTACTTC. Protein product: CASSPRRWGTQYF. V usage is TRBV11-3 and J usage is TRBJ2-5; no definite D call. The length of the CDR3 is 13 residues. Germline V gives CDR1 SGHNT, CDR2 YENEEA. Trimming removed 5 bases at V and 7 bases at J, with 14 bases between.

The gene calls are TRBV5-1 and TRBJ2-1; D is tentatively TRBD1 or TRBD2 (6 bases each). CDR3 length: 14 amino acids. V shed 0 bases and J shed 8 bases, with 12 bases lying between them. Germline assignment: CDR1 SGHRS and CDR2 YFSETQ. DNA for the CDR3: TGCGCCAGCAGCTTGGCGGGGGCGGGCGATGAGCAGTTCTTC. Residues: CASSLAGAGDEQFF.

The V and J genes are TRBV6-5 and TRBJ2-7; 8 bases fit TRBD1. Per the germline V gene, CDR1 is MNHEY and CDR2 is SVGAGI. The V segment lost 5 bases and the J segment 3 bases; nucleotides outside the gene matches: 3. The CDR3 covers 13 residues. CDR3 loop: CASSLGQGYEQYF. CDR3 in DNA: TGTGCCAGCAGTCTTGGACAGGGCTACGAGCAGTACTTC.

The V gene is TRBV4-1, the J gene TRBJ1-2; a possible D gene is TRBD1 (5 bases). Germline V CDR1 and CDR2: MGHRA, YSYEKL. The CDR3 sequence is 14 residues long. Trimming left V 0 bases short and J 4 bases short, with 9 bases between. CDR3 sequence: CASSQDIRGYGYTF. CDR3 coding DNA: TGCGCCAGCAGCCAAGATATAAGGGGCTATGGCTACACCTTC.

The V call is TRBV9, the J call TRBJ1-2; TRBD1 might be the D (5 bases). This CDR3 is built from 14 residues. Deletions cut 1 base from V and 6 bases from J, with 13 bases between. Germline values: CDR1 SGDLS, CDR2 YYNGEE. CDR3 sequence: CASSVRGLENGYTF. DNA of the CDR3: TGTGCCAGCAGCGTACGGGGCCTAGAGAATGGCTACACCTTC.

The chain uses TRBV5-8 and TRBJ1-4; D ambiguous. CDR1 and CDR2 from the germline V gene are SGHTS and YDEGEE. The CDR3 has 15 residues. V gave up 4 bases and J gave up 3 bases, with 13 bases separating them. CDR3 nucleotide sequence: TGTGCCAGCAGCCACAATGCGGCTGCTAATGAAAAACTGTTTTTT. Translated: CASSHNAAANEKLFF.

The chain employs TRBV5-6 and TRBJ1-1; no clear D. The ends were cut back, 6 bases at V and 6 bases at J, with 18 bases in the middle. CDR1 and CDR2 from the germline V gene are SGHDT and YYEEEE. The CDR3 totals 14 residues. CDR3 residues: CASIRLAGRPEAFF. The CDR3 DNA reads as TGTGCCAGCATCCGTCTGGCGGGGAGGCCTGAAGCTTTCTTT.

Written as DNA, the CDR3 is TGTGCCAGCAGTCCGCTAACGTACAGGGAGGGCTACACCTTC. It translates to CASSPLTYREGYTF. The V call is TRBV6-5, the J call TRBJ1-2; TRBD1 is a possible D gene (6 bases). The CDR3 runs to 14 residues. The V gene lost 5 bases and the J gene lost 8 bases, with 18 bases spanning the gap. Germline-derived CDR1 and CDR2 are MNHEY and SVGAGI.

This chain uses TRBV9 with TRBJ2-1; TRBD2 aligns across 9 bases. From germline, CDR1 is SGDLS and CDR2 YYNGEE. The CDR3 has 15 amino acids. The ends lost 4 bases at V and 6 bases at J; junction bases unmatched: 8. This CDR3 is CASSRTSEWFNEQFF. For the CDR3, the DNA is TGTGCCAGCAGCCGGACTAGCGAATGGTTCAATGAGCAGTTCTTC.

This clone was seen a few times. The V call is TRBV6-1, the J call TRBJ1-5; 8 nucleotides line up with TRBD1. In germline, CDR1 is MNHNS, CDR2 SASEGT. There are 15 residues in the CDR3. Trimming at V came to 7 bases and at J to 0 bases, leaving 5 bases not matched to a gene. This chain's CDR3 is CASTRGHYSNQPQHF. Here the CDR3 DNA reads TGTGCCAGCACCAGGGGGCATTATAGCAATCAGCCCCAGCATTTT.

J is TRBJ1-5 and V is TRBV2; possibly TRBD1 for D (5 bases). V gave up 8 bases and J gave up 1 base, with 9 bases separating them. The CDR3 has 13 residues. Germline V gives CDR1 SNHLY, CDR2 FYNNEI. CDR3 region: CASSRDSNQPQHF. CDR3 coding DNA: TGTGCCAGCTCCCGGGACAGCAATCAGCCCCAGCATTTT.

This CDR3 is CASSFTGTANQETQYF. The CDR3 bases are TGCGCCAGCAGCTTCACCGGGACAGCCAACCAAGAGACCCAGTACTTC. The V gene is TRBV5-1, the J gene TRBJ2-5, with 7 bases matching TRBD1. CDR3 length: 16 residues. The V and J ends lost 2 bases and 0 bases, in that order; junction bases with no gene match: 7. The V gene's germline CDR1 is SGHRS and CDR2 YFSETQ.